Sequencing of this TCR beta chain was carried out in a study of T cells in localized non-small cell lung cancer. Study observations and caveats: Peak T cell clonality was found in uninvolved adjacent lung, exceeding tumor. Higher T cell density in the blood was associated with longer overall survival, whereas higher adjacent-lung clonality associated with shorter survival. For the top 100 tumor clones, a median about 56 also appeared in adjacent lung.

The CDR3 loop spans 14 amino acids. Germline assignment: CDR1 SGHVS and CDR2 FQNEAQ. The ends lost 0 bases at V and 6 bases at J; junction bases unmatched: 3. Assay used: immunoSEQ multiplex PCR; TCRdb lists only in-frame clones, some missing. The data hold around 33,000 clones, with roughly four fifths observed a single time. To note about this clone: Antigen unknown.

V usage is TRBV7-8 and J usage is TRBJ2-7, with 9 bases matching TRBD1. The source material was peripheral blood, sampled before any cancer treatment. The clonotype originates from a male donor older than 55 with stage III squamous cell lung carcinoma. The CDR3: CASSLATGGGEQYF. The CDR3 nucleotides read TGTGCCAGCAGCTTAGCTACAGGGGGCGGCGAGCAGTACTTC.